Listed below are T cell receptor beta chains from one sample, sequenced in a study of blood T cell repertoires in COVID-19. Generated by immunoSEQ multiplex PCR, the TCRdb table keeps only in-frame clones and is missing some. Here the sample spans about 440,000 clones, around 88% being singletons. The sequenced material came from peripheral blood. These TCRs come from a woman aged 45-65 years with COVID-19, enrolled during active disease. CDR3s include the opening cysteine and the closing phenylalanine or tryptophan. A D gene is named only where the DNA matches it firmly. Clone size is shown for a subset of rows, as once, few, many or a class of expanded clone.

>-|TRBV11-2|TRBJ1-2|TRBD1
CASSLVGTGDGYTF
TGTGCCAGCAGCTTAGTGGGGACAGGGGATGGCTACACCTTC
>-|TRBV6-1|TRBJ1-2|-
CASSENTDYGYTF
TGTGCCAGCAGTGAAAACACCGACTATGGCTACACCTTC
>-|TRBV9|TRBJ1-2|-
CASSAGAGGVSYGYTF
TGTGCCAGCAGCGCGGGCGCTGGGGGGGTTAGCTATGGCTACACCTTC
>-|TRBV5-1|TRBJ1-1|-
CASSGSGGHTEAFF
TGCGCCAGCAGCGGGTCGGGGGGCCACACTGAAGCTTTCTTT
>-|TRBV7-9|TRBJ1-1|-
CASSLQGNTEAFF
TGTGCCAGCAGCTTACAGGGAAACACTGAAGCTTTCTTT
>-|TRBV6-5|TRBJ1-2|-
CASSYPGYAGYTF
TGTGCCAGCAGTTACCCAGGGTATGCTGGCTACACCTTC
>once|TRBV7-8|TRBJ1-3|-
CASSPGPSTTIYF
TGTGCCAGCAGCCCAGGGCCCTCTACGACCATATATTTT
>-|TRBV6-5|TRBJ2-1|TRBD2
CASRPSGGLNEQFF
TGTGCCAGCAGACCTAGCGGGGGCCTCAATGAGCAGTTCTTC
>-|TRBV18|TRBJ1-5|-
CASSPARDNQPQHF
TGTGCCAGCTCACCCGCCAGGGACAATCAGCCCCAGCATTTT
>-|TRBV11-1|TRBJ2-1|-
CASSQPVLSYNEQFF
TGTGCCAGCAGCCAACCCGTTCTATCCTACAATGAGCAGTTCTTC
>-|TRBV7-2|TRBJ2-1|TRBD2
CASSLIDWDYGGEQFF
TGTGCCAGCAGCTTAATAGATTGGGACTACGGCGGTGAGCAGTTCTTC
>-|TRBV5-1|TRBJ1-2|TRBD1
CASSFGRDRPFYGYTF
TGCGCCAGCAGCTTTGGGCGGGACAGGCCTTTCTATGGCTACACCTTC
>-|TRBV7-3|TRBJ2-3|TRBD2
CASSTHSGGANDTQYF
TGTGCCAGCAGCACCCATAGCGGGGGGGCTAACGATACGCAGTATTTT
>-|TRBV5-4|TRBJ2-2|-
CASSLGGLVDTGELFF
TGTGCCAGCAGCTTGGGAGGGTTAGTGGACACCGGGGAGCTGTTTTTT
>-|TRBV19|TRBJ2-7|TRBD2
CASSMYSGGPEQYF
TGTGCCAGTAGTATGTATAGCGGGGGACCCGAGCAGTACTTC
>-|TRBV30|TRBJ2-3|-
CAYSRGASGTQYF
TGTGCCTACTCCCGGGGGGCCTCGGGGACGCAGTATTTT
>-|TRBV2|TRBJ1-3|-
CASSDLGPSGNTIYF
TGTGCCAGCAGTGATCTGGGCCCCTCTGGAAACACCATATATTTT
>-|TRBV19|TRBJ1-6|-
CASSIKYENSPLHF
TGTGCCAGTAGTATAAAGTATGAGAATTCACCCCTCCACTTT
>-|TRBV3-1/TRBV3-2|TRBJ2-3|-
CASSQDLRGEDTQYF
TGTGCCAGCAGCCAAGATCTCAGGGGAGAAGATACGCAGTATTTT
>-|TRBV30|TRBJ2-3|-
CAWRTGEDTQYF
TGTGCCTGGAGGACGGGGGAAGATACGCAGTATTTT
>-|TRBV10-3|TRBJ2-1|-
CAISVGGPGNEQFF
TGTGCCATCAGTGTGGGGGGGCCCGGCAATGAGCAGTTCTTC
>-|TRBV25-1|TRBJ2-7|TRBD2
CASSELSSGGTYEQYF
TGTGCCAGCAGTGAATTATCTAGCGGGGGGACCTACGAGCAGTACTTC
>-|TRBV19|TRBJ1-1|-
CASSLGTLMNTEAFF
TGTGCCAGTTCCCTTGGGACACTCATGAACACTGAAGCTTTCTTT
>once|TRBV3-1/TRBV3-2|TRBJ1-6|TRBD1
CASSPGQWDSPLHF
TGTGCCAGCAGCCCGGGACAGTGGGATTCACCCCTCCACTTT
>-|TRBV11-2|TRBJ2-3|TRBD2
CASSLPGGRSDTQYF
TGTGCCAGCAGCTTACCGGGGGGGCGGTCAGATACGCAGTATTTT
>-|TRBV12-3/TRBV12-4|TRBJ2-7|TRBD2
CASSPSGAYEQYF
TGTGCCAGCAGCCCCAGCGGGGCCTACGAGCAGTACTTC
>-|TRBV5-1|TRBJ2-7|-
CASSLGAEGYEQYF
TGCGCCAGCAGCTTGGGGGCCGAGGGTTACGAGCAGTACTTC
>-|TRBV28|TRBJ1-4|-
CASSLSGGRGEKLFF
TGTGCCAGCAGTCTTTCCGGGGGGCGCGGTGAAAAACTGTTTTTT
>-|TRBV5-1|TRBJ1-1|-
CASSLGGGRNTEAFF
TGCGCCAGCAGCTTGGGAGGGGGACGGAACACTGAAGCTTTCTTT
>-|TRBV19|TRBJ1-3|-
CASSMTEGNTIYF
TGTGCCAGTAGTATGACAGAAGGAAACACCATATATTTT
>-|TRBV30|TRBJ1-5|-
CAWSASGYSNQPQHF
TGTGCCTGGAGCGCATCGGGGTATAGCAATCAGCCCCAGCATTTT
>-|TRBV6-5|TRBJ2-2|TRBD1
CASSYTGTANTGELFF
TGTGCCAGCAGCTACACCGGGACAGCGAACACCGGGGAGCTGTTTTTT
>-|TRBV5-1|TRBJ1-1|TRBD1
CASSFGTGGTEAFF
TGCGCCAGCAGCTTCGGGACAGGGGGAACTGAAGCTTTCTTT
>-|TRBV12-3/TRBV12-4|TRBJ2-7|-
CASSPHGYEQYF
TGTGCCAGCAGTCCTCACGGCTACGAGCAGTACTTC
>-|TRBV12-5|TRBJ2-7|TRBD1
CASGLDRGYEQYF
TGTGCTAGTGGTTTGGACAGGGGCTACGAGCAGTACTTC
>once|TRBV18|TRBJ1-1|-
CASSLQGNTEAFF
TGTGCCAGCTCACTGCAGGGGAACACTGAAGCTTTCTTT
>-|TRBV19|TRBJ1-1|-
CASSIARLNTEAFF
TGTGCCAGTAGTATCGCCAGGCTGAACACTGAAGCTTTCTTT
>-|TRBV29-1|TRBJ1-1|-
CSVAPVGGAGEAFF
TGCAGCGTTGCCCCGGTCGGCGGGGCCGGTGAAGCTTTCTTT
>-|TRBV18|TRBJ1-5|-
CASSPAENQPQHF
TGTGCCAGCTCCCCGGCGGAGAATCAGCCCCAGCATTTT
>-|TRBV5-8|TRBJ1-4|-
CASSLQGGEKLFF
TGTGCCAGCAGCTTGCAGGGTGGTGAAAAACTGTTTTTT
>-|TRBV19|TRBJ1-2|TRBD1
CASSPLGDRTYYGYTF
TGTGCCAGTAGCCCTCTAGGGGACAGGACTTACTATGGCTACACCTTC
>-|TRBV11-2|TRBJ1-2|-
CASSLLWSTLYGYTF
TGTGCCAGCAGCTTACTGTGGTCGACACTCTATGGCTACACCTTC
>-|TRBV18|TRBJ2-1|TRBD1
CASSPWAGQGLYNEQFF
TGTGCCAGCTCACCATGGGCGGGACAGGGCTTGTACAATGAGCAGTTCTTC
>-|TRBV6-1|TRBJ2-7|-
CASSEALASPYEQYF
TGTGCCAGCAGTGAAGCGCTTGCGAGCCCCTACGAGCAGTACTTC
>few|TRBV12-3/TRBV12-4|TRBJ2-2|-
CASTLGPGELFF
TGTGCCAGCACTTTAGGGCCCGGGGAGCTGTTTTTT
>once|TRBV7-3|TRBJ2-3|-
CASSLTVAGGDTQYF
TGTGCCAGCAGCTTAACGGTTGCTGGGGGGGATACGCAGTATTTT
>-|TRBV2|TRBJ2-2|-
CASSGVFYTGELFF
TGTGCCAGCAGCGGAGTATTCTACACCGGGGAGCTGTTTTTT
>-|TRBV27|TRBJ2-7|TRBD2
CASSSLAGGSYEQYF
TGTGCCAGCAGTTCCCTCGCGGGGGGCTCCTACGAGCAGTACTTC
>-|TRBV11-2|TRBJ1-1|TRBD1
CASSPEGADTEAFF
TGTGCCAGCAGCCCGGAGGGGGCAGACACTGAAGCTTTCTTT
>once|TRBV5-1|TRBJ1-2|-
CASPAEEGSNYGYTF
TGCGCCAGCCCCGCCGAGGAGGGTTCAAACTATGGCTACACCTTC
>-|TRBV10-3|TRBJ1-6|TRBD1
CAISDGVQGDSPLHF
TGTGCCATCAGTGATGGCGTCCAGGGGGACTCACCCCTCCACTTT
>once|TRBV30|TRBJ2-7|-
CAWSVRDTYEQYF
TGTGCCTGGAGTGTACGGGATACCTACGAGCAGTACTTC
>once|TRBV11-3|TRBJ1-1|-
CASSFREGTEAFF
TGTGCCAGCAGTTTCAGGGAGGGCACTGAAGCTTTCTTT
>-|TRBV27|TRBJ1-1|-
CASKTGTKGTEAFF
TGTGCCAGCAAAACAGGGACTAAGGGGACTGAAGCTTTCTTT
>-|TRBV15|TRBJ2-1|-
CATRASGLLGNEQFF
TGTGCCACCAGGGCGAGCGGCCTTTTGGGCAATGAGCAGTTCTTC